These 7 T cell receptor beta chains share one sample of origin, sequenced in a study of cytotoxic CD8 clonotypes in ibrutinib-treated CLL. Measured with immunoSEQ multiplex PCR; TCRdb has only the in-frame clones, and not every one. The sample records tens of thousands of clones, more than 70% being singletons. The input for sequencing was PBMCs, taken before ibrutinib treatment. All receptors come from a human donor with chronic lymphocytic leukemia.

The genes are TRBV7-9 and TRBJ1-4, with a possible D match to TRBD1 (5 bases). The CDR3 covers 15 residues. V lost 5 bases and J 6 bases, leaving 16 bases between the germline ends. Germline values: CDR1 SEHNR, CDR2 FQNEAQ (reference sequence). The CDR3 spells CASSPLPGWDEKLFF. DNA of the CDR3: TGTGCCAGCAGCCCCTTACCAGGGTGGGATGAAAAACTGTTTTTT.

V usage is TRBV11-3 and J usage is TRBJ2-1; D may be TRBD1 or TRBD2 (5 bases each). V was pared by 1 base and J by 7 bases, with 17 bases between. The CDR3 consists of 16 residues. Germline CDR1 is SGHNT and CDR2 is YENEEA. The CDR3 region is CASSLGGTVKMNEQFF. The CDR3 nucleotides read TGTGCCAGCAGCTTAGGTGGGACGGTCAAAATGAATGAGCAGTTCTTC.

The sample holds one count of this clone. The J gene is TRBJ2-7, the V gene TRBV5-1; TRBD1 matches 9 bases. V lost 4 bases and J lost 5; bases outside the gene matches: 10. The germline V gene encodes CDR1 SGHRS and CDR2 YFSETQ. The CDR3 runs to 15 residues. CDR3 nucleotides: TGCGCCAGCAGCCGTACCAGACAGGGGGGACACGAGCAGTACTTC. It encodes CASSRTRQGGHEQYF.

V is TRBV10-1 and J is TRBJ1-5, with TRBD1 as a possible D gene (5 bases). The V end lost 3 bases, the J end lost 5 bases, and 5 bases lay between the germline ends. Germline CDR1 is WNHNN and CDR2 is SYGVQD (reference sequence). The CDR3 contains 12 residues. CDR3 protein: CASSEGDQPQHF. CDR3 DNA sequence: TGCGCCAGCAGTGAAGGGGATCAGCCCCAGCATTTT.

J is TRBJ2-7 and V is TRBV6-1, with a possible D match to TRBD1 (6 bases). The germline CDR1 and CDR2 sequences are MNHNS and SASEGT. This CDR3 contains 15 residues. Trimming took 5 bases from V and 2 from J, leaving 16 bases between them. Written as DNA, the CDR3 is TGTGCCAGCAGTAACGCCGGGACATCCACCTACGAGCAGTACTTC. Amino acid sequence: CASSNAGTSTYEQYF.

The chain employs TRBV7-2 and TRBJ2-1; no clear D gene. This CDR3 has 13 amino acids. The germline V and J ends were trimmed by 6 bases and 7 bases, with 13 bases remaining between them. Germline lookup yields CDR1 SGHTA and CDR2 FQGNSA. CDR3 sequence (DNA): TGTGCCAGCAGTCAGGCGATCGAGAATGAGCAGTTCTTC. It translates to CASSQAIENEQFF.

The genes are TRBV28 and TRBJ2-7, with TRBD2 matching over 11 bases. The length of the CDR3 is 14 residues. Germline CDR1 reads MDHEN; CDR2 reads SYDVKM. The junction had 4 bases not matched to a gene; V was cut back by 6 bases and J by 3 bases. As DNA, the CDR3 is TGTGCCAGCAGGTCACTAGCGGGAGACTACGAGCAGTACTTC. This sequence encodes CASRSLAGDYEQYF.